This entry concerns a single T cell receptor beta chain. This entry belongs to a study of shared clonotypes between healthy human individuals. Sequencing used immunoSEQ multiplex PCR; TCRdb keeps in-frame clones, though not all of them. The sample yields hundreds of thousands of clones, more than 75% seen once. The germline gives CDR1 GTSNPN, CDR2 SVGIG (reference sequence). The CDR3 runs 11 residues. The V end lost 2 bases, the J end lost 3 bases, and 5 bases lay between the germline ends. This sequence was found in a woman aged 40 to 50 in good health. Some clones in this sample may be carry-over from other donors' samples. Sequenced sample: PBMCs. The gene calls are TRBV30 and TRBJ2-7; D is uncertain. The CDR3 loop reads CAWSHHYEQYF. CDR3 DNA: TGTGCCTGGAGTCACCACTACGAGCAGTACTTC.